These 28 T cell receptor beta chains were all obtained from the same sample, sequenced in a study of HIV-infected children after antiretroviral therapy interruption (dated by TCRdb to 2018 to 2020). The protocol used for the library was 3' RACE. Sequenced on an Illumina MiSeq. TCR libraries were built from RNA using a 3' RACE protocol with unique molecular identifiers to correct PCR amplification bias. TCRdb's own reprocessing of the public reads used fastp at Q25 and MiXCR and kept productive beta chains. Rows with a matching CDR3 protein are joined into one entry that keeps the most common DNA and genes. The sample has tens of thousands of distinct CDR3 sequences on record, around 4.5% of them singletons. 0.7% of the sample belongs to the ten largest clones. The treatment or condition label on this specimen signifies: PENTA 11 planned treatment interruption arm or continuous ART arm. Sequences were derived from CD45RA+ CD4+ T cells from PBMCs, pooled from several time points, sampled from a donor given antiretroviral therapy, either interrupted or continuous. In the paper's terms, the cell subset or site label means: naive CD4+ CD45RA+ CD45RO- T cells. The receptors here all came from a pool of human donors with HIV.

The sample holds many counts of this clonotype. V and J are TRBV7-3 and TRBJ2-5; perhaps TRBD2 as D (6 bases). V shed 2 bases and J shed 0 bases, with 7 bases lying between them. CDR1 is SGHTA, CDR2 FQGTGA, per germline. This CDR3 region has 14 residues. The DNA of the CDR3 is TGTGCCAGCAGCTTAGGAGGGAACCAAGAGACCCAGTACTTC. Translating gives CASSLGGNQETQYF.

This clonotype was detected many times. This chain joins TRBV19 and TRBJ2-5; 10 bases fit TRBD1. This CDR3 spans 14 amino acids. Germline lookup yields CDR1 LNHDA and CDR2 SQIVND (reference sequence). Trimming at V came to 6 bases and at J to 5 bases, leaving 6 bases not matched to a gene. CDR3 sequence: CASSDRGLVETQYF. For the CDR3, the DNA is TGTGCCAGTAGCGACAGGGGGCTAGTGGAGACCCAGTACTTC.

In its sample, this clonotype was seen many times. The rearrangement links TRBV29-1 to TRBJ1-1, with D possibly TRBD1 on 5 matching bases. The CDR3 is made up of 14 amino acids. The germline V and J ends were trimmed by 4 bases and 0 bases, with 12 bases remaining between them. In germline, CDR1 is SQVTM, CDR2 ANQGSEA. CDR3 bases: TGCAGCGTTGCCCCGGGACGGATGAACACTGAAGCTTTCTTT. This gives the protein CSVAPGRMNTEAFF.

There are many counts of this clonotype. This chain links TRBV9 with TRBJ2-5; no definite D call. This CDR3 is built from 14 residues. Trimming left V 0 bases short and J 5 bases short, with 11 bases between. In germline, CDR1 is SGDLS, CDR2 YYNGEE. DNA for the CDR3: TGTGCCAGCAGCGTAGGGTCGGGTAGGGAGACCCAGTACTTC. It codes for CASSVGSGRETQYF.

The chain joins TRBV2 to TRBJ2-7; D gene ambiguous. The V gene lost 5 bases and the J gene lost 0 bases, with 11 bases spanning the gap. Per the germline V gene, CDR1 is SNHLY and CDR2 is FYNNEI. This CDR3 contains 14 residues. CDR3 in amino acids: CASSTTNISYEQYF. CDR3 bases: TGTGCCAGCAGTACAACTAACATCTCCTACGAGCAGTACTTC.

This clonotype was found many times. The chain couples TRBV2 to TRBJ1-5, with TRBD1 matching over 8 bases. Germline V gene sequence: CDR1 SNHLY, CDR2 FYNNEI. The J segment lost 8 bases and the V segment lost 6 bases, leaving 3 bases of the junction unmatched. The CDR3 has 12 residues. The CDR3 here is CASRDREKPQHF. As DNA, the CDR3 is TGTGCCAGCAGGGACAGGGAGAAGCCCCAGCATTTT.

This clonotype has a count of ten or more. The chain is built from TRBV5-1 and TRBJ2-4; D is unclear. The CDR3 sequence is 10 residues long. The V gene lost 2 bases and the J gene lost 8 bases, with 2 bases spanning the gap. CDR1 and CDR2 from the germline V gene are SGHRS and YFSETQ. CDR3 nucleotides: TGCGCCAGCAGCTTAGACATTCAGTACTTC. Protein sequence: CASSLDIQYF.

This clonotype appeared many times. The chain is built from TRBV23-1 and TRBJ2-7; 7 bases are shared with TRBD1. TRBV23-1 is known as an ORF, though its function is uncertain. The CDR3 consists of 11 residues. After removal of 11 bases from V and 3 bases from J, the junction contained 4 bases not matched to a gene. CDR3 in DNA: TGCGCCGACAGGGTAGGCTACGAGCAGTACTTC. Translated, it gives CADRVGYEQYF.

The gene calls are TRBV5-1 and TRBJ2-3, with D uncertain. Germline V gene lookup returns CDR1 SGHRS and CDR2 YFSETQ. The CDR3 loop spans 13 amino acids. Trimming cost V 0 bases and J 4 bases, with 6 bases left between them. The DNA of the CDR3 is TGCGCCAGCAGCTTGGACTTCGCAGATACGCAGTATTTT. It encodes CASSLDFADTQYF.

The table lists this clonotype with many counts. The chain uses TRBV7-2 and TRBJ1-1, with no clear D. The germline CDR1 and CDR2 sequences are SGHTA and FQGNSA. This CDR3 comprises 13 residues. V lost 3 bases to trimming and J lost 11 bases, with 16 bases between them. The CDR3 nucleotides are TGTGCCAGCAGCTTCCTGATGACTGACCGGGCTTTCTTT. It specifies CASSFLMTDRAFF. Based on the CDR3 plus reference TRBV7-2 and TRBJ1-1, the full variable domain is GAGVSQSPSNKVTEKGKDVELRCDPISGHTALYWYRQSLGQGLEFLIYFQGNSAPDKSGLPSDRFSAERTGGSVSTLTIQRTQQEDSAVYLCASSFLMTDRAFFGQGTRLTVV.

This clonotype was observed at least ten times. CDR3 DNA: TGTGCCAGCAGTCCATACCCAGCGGGGGGCGACTTAGAGACCCAGTACTTC. Translating it yields CASSPYPAGGDLETQYF. This chain connects TRBV6-5 to TRBJ2-5; 9 bases match TRBD2. Germline V lookup: CDR1 MNHEY, CDR2 SVGAGI. After removal of 5 bases from V and 4 bases from J, the junction contained 14 bases not matched to a gene. The CDR3 is 17 amino acids.

This clonotype has a handful of counts. CDR3 protein: CASSRSGGGDNEQFF. DNA for the CDR3: TGTGCCAGCAGCCGTAGCGGGGGGGGAGACAATGAGCAGTTCTTC. This chain uses TRBV6-1 with TRBJ2-1; TRBD2 matches 11 bases. The V gene's germline CDR1 is MNHNS and CDR2 SASEGT. V lost 6 bases, J lost 5 bases, and 6 bases stayed unmatched. The CDR3 covers 15 residues.

CDR3 sequence: CASSLRDRETYEQYF. DNA of the CDR3: TGTGCCAGCAGCCTCCGGGACAGAGAGACCTACGAGCAGTACTTC. V usage is TRBV7-2 and J usage is TRBJ2-7, with TRBD1 matching over 7 bases. This CDR3 is built from 15 residues. The V segment lost 5 bases and the J segment 2 bases; nucleotides outside the gene matches: 9. The V gene's germline CDR1 is SGHTA and CDR2 FQGNSA.

This clonotype has at least ten counts. This chain uses TRBV5-1 with TRBJ2-5; 7 nucleotides line up with TRBD1. Germline CDR1 SGHRS, CDR2 YFSETQ. V gave up 6 bases and J gave up 7 bases; unmatched junction bases: 12. CDR3 length equals 14 residues. The CDR3 loop is CASTKGQSEGTQYF. Here the CDR3 DNA reads TGCGCCAGCACCAAGGGACAGTCCGAAGGGACCCAGTACTTC.

This clonotype was counted once. V gene TRBV5-6 combines with J gene TRBJ2-7; 12 bases match TRBD2. The CDR3 runs to 13 residues. V shed 8 bases and J 6 bases; nucleotides not matched to a gene: 6. Germline-derived CDR1 and CDR2 are SGHDT and YYEEEE. CDR3 sequence (DNA): TGTGCCAGTAGTACTAGCGGGGGGACCGAGCAGTACTTC. It specifies CASSTSGGTEQYF. Looking up the rest from reference TRBV5-6 and TRBJ2-7 gives the full variable domain: DAGVTQSPTHLIKTRGQQVTLRCSPKSGHDTVSWYQQALGQGPQFIFQYYEEEERQRGNFPDRFSGHQFPNYSSELNVNALLLGDSALYLCASSTSGGTEQYFGPGTRLTVT.

At least ten counts were recorded for this clonotype. The chain employs TRBV7-3 and TRBJ2-5; D gene ambiguous. Germline V CDR1 and CDR2: SGHTA, FQGTGA. This CDR3 is built from 13 residues. Trimming pared 3 bases from V and 4 bases from J, leaving 9 bases between. DNA for the CDR3: TGTGCCAGCAGCTTCGGTACGGGAGAGACCCAGTACTTC. This codes for CASSFGTGETQYF.

Many counts were recorded for this clonotype. The chain links TRBV5-1 to TRBJ1-5; no reliable D call. Germline values: CDR1 SGHRS, CDR2 YFSETQ. CDR3 length: 14 residues. Trimming removed 0 bases from V and 2 bases from J, with 6 bases in between. DNA for the CDR3: TGCGCCAGCAGCTTGGCCCCTGGCAATCAGCCCCAGCATTTT. Its protein is CASSLAPGNQPQHF.

The sample holds many counts of this clonotype. The chain recombines TRBV4-1 with TRBJ2-5; D is unresolved. The CDR3 extends over 13 amino acids. Per germline, CDR1 MGHRA and CDR2 YSYEKL. Trimming cost V 1 base and J 5 bases, with 8 bases left between them. CDR3 DNA: TGCGCCAGCAGCCAAGTTTACGGGGAGACCCAGTACTTC. It translates to CASSQVYGETQYF.

This clonotype was observed many times. The V and J genes are TRBV20-1 and TRBJ2-1; D gene unclear. The CDR3 is 10 amino acids. Trimming cost V 6 bases and J 10 bases, with 10 bases left between them. From germline, CDR1 is DFQATT and CDR2 SNEGSKA (reference sequence). The CDR3 coding sequence is TGCAGTGCCAGCGAAGGGGAGCAGTTCTTC. Translating it yields CSASEGEQFF.

This clonotype was detected many times. V is TRBV14 and J is TRBJ2-5; D unresolved. From germline, CDR1 is SGHDN and CDR2 FVKESK. The CDR3 runs to 12 residues. V lost 1 base and J 4 bases, leaving 4 bases between the germline ends. Written as DNA, the CDR3 is TGTGCCAGCAGCCAAGTCACAGAGACCCAGTACTTC. Residues: CASSQVTETQYF.

This clonotype was seen many times. DNA of the CDR3: TGCAGTGCTAGAGACCTAACAGCAGAAAAACTGTTTTTT. Its protein product is CSARDLTAEKLFF. The J gene is TRBJ1-4, the V gene TRBV20-1; no clear D gene. Trimming shortened V by 0 bases and J by 8 bases, and 10 bases separated the two germline ends. Germline CDR1 DFQATT, CDR2 SNEGSKA (reference sequence). This CDR3 region has 13 residues.

This clonotype has a handful of counts. The chain is built from TRBV7-9 and TRBJ1-5; 7 bases fit TRBD1. The V segment lost 4 bases and the J segment 5 bases; nucleotides outside the gene matches: 5. Germline CDR1 and CDR2: SEHNR and FQNEAQ (reference sequence). The CDR3 has 14 amino acids. CDR3: CASSSQGGDQPQHF. CDR3 in DNA: TGTGCCAGCAGCTCTCAGGGGGGGGATCAGCCCCAGCATTTT.

The chain uses TRBV6-1 and TRBJ2-3; maybe TRBD2 (5 bases). The CDR3 is 17 residues long. The germline gives CDR1 MNHNS, CDR2 SASEGT. V was pared by 6 bases and J by 1 base, with 20 bases between. As DNA, the CDR3 is TGTGCCAGCAGGTCAGACACCCACTCCGGGGGCACAGATACGCAGTATTTT. Translating gives CASRSDTHSGGTDTQYF.

Ten or more counts support this clonotype. The chain has TRBV5-1 and TRBJ2-7, with a possible D match to TRBD2 (6 bases). V lost 1 base, J lost 0 bases, and 11 bases lay in between. CDR3 length equals 15 residues. Germline V gives CDR1 SGHRS, CDR2 YFSETQ. The chain's CDR3 is CASSLTTSSSYEQYF. Here the CDR3 DNA reads TGCGCCAGCAGCTTGACCACTAGCAGCTCCTACGAGCAGTACTTC.

The table lists this clonotype with many counts. CDR3 bases: TGTGCCAGCTCACCACCAGTCACCGGGGAGCTGTTTTTT. Residues: CASSPPVTGELFF. This rearrangement joins TRBV18 to TRBJ2-2; unclear D gene. Germline-derived CDR1 and CDR2 are KGHSH and LQKENI. The CDR3 spans 13 residues. Trimming took 0 bases from V and 4 from J, leaving 3 bases between them.

This clonotype has a count of ten or more. The rearrangement uses TRBV6-7 and TRBJ1-6; D not resolved. TRBV6-7 is an ORF; its function is uncertain. V lost 4 bases to trimming and J lost 1 base, with 8 bases between them. The CDR3 runs 15 residues. CDR3 coding DNA: TGTGCCAGCAGTTCCCGTGGGTCCTATAATTCACCCCTCCACTTT. It is translated as CASSSRGSYNSPLHF.

This clonotype was observed at least ten times. This chain links TRBV3-1 with TRBJ1-6; weak D call: TRBD1 (5 bases). This CDR3 region has 15 residues. V lost 4 bases and J lost 10, with 17 bases in between. The germline CDR1 and CDR2 sequences are LGHDT and YNNKEL (reference sequence). The CDR3 DNA reads TGTGCCAGCAGCCGAAAGGGGCAAAAACAATCACCCCTCCACTTT. Amino acids: CASSRKGQKQSPLHF.

This chain joins TRBV5-1 and TRBJ2-1; D not resolved. V dropped 1 base and J dropped 10 bases, with 9 bases sitting between them. CDR3 length: 12 amino acids. Germline V gene lookup returns CDR1 SGHRS and CDR2 YFSETQ. This CDR3 is CASSLTYQEQFF. The CDR3 DNA reads as TGCGCCAGCAGCTTGACATATCAAGAGCAGTTCTTC.